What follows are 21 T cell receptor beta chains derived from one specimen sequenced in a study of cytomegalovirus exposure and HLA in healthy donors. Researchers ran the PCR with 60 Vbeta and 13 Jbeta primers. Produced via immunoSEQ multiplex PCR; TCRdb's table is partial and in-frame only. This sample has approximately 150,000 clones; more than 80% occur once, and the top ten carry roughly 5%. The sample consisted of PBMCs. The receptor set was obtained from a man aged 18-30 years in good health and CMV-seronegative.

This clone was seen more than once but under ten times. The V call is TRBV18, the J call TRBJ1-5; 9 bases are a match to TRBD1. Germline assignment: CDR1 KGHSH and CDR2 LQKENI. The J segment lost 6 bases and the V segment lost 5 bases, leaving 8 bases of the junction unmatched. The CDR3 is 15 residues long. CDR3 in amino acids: CASSTGQGPSQPQHF. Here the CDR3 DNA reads TGTGCCAGCTCAACGGGACAGGGACCAAGTCAGCCCCAGCATTTT. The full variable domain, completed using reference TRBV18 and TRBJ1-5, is NAGVMQNPRHLVRRRGQEARLRCSPMKGHSHVYWYRQLPEEGLKFMVYLQKENIIDESGMPKERFSAEFPKEGPSILRIQQVVRGDSAAYFCASSTGQGPSQPQHFGDGTRLSIL.

The CDR3 bases are TGTGCCAGCAGTTTGTTAGCTTCCCATTCCGGGGCGGGAGGGAGAGAGACCCAGTACTTC. It encodes CASSLLASHSGAGGRETQYF. The chain uses TRBV28 and TRBJ2-5; 9 positions agree with TRBD2. Germline CDR1 and CDR2: MDHEN and SYDVKM. The CDR3 totals 20 residues. V lost 3 bases to trimming and J lost 4 bases; unmatched junction nucleotides: 21.

Written as DNA, the CDR3 is TGTGCCATCGGGCGGGACAGAGGTGAGCAGTTCTTC. This encodes CAIGRDRGEQFF. The chain combines TRBV10-3 with TRBJ2-1; the D gene is possibly TRBD1 (7 bases). Germline CDR1 ENHRY, CDR2 SYGVKD. V was cut by 8 bases and J by 9 bases, with 14 bases left in between. The CDR3 totals 12 residues.

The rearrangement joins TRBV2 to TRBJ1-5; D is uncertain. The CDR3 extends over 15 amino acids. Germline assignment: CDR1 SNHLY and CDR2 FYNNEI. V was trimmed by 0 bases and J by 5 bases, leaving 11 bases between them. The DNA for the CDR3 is TGTGCCAGCAGTGAAGCGCTATCCACGTATCAGCCCCAGCATTTT. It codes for CASSEALSTYQPQHF.

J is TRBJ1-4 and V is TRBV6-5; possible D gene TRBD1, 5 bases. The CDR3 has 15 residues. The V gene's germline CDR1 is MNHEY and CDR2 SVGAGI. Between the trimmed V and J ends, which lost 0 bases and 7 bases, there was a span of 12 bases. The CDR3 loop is CASSYSSGMGEKLFF. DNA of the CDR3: TGTGCCAGCAGTTACTCGTCAGGGATGGGTGAAAAACTGTTTTTT.

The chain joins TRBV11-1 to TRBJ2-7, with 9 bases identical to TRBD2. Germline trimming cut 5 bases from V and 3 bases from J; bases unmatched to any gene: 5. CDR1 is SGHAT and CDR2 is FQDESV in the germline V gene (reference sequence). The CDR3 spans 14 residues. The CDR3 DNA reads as TGTGCCAGCAGCCGGAGAGCGGGGGGCTACGAGCAGTACTTC. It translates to CASSRRAGGYEQYF.

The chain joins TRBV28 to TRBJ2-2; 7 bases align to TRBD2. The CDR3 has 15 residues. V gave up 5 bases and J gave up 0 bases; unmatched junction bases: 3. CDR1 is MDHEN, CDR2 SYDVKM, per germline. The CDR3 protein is CASSPGGPNTGELFF. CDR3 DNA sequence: TGTGCCAGCAGTCCGGGGGGACCGAACACCGGGGAGCTGTTTTTT.

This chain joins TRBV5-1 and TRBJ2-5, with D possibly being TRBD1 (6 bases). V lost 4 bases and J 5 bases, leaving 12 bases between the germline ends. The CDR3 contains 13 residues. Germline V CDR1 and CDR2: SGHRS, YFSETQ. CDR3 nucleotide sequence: TGCGCCAGCAGCGGACAAACAGGGGAGACCCAGTACTTC. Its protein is CASSGQTGETQYF.

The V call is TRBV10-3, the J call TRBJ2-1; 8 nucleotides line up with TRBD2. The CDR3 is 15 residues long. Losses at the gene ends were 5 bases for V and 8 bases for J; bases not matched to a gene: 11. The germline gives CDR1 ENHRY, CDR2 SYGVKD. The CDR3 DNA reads TGTGCCATCAGTTCGCCGGGACTAGGTGAATATGAGCAGTTCTTC. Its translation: CAISSPGLGEYEQFF.

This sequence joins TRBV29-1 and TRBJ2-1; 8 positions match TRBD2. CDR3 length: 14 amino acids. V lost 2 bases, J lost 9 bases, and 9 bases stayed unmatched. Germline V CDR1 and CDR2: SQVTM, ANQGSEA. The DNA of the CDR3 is TGCAGCGTTGAATCGGCTAGCGGGTTACTTGAGCAGTTCTTC. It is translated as CSVESASGLLEQFF.

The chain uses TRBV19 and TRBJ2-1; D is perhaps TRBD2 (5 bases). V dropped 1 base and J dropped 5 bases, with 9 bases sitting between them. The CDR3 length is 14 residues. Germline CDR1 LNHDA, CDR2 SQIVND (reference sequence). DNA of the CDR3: TGTGCCAGTAGTATAGGACTACACAACAATGAGCAGTTCTTC. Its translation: CASSIGLHNNEQFF.

The CDR3 loop reads CASSATSGGVTDTQYF. The CDR3 bases are TGTGCCAGCAGCGCGACTAGCGGGGGAGTCACAGATACGCAGTATTTT. The chain employs TRBV9 and TRBJ2-3, with 12 bases matching TRBD2. Germline CDR1 reads SGDLS; CDR2 reads YYNGEE. The V gene end was trimmed by 3 bases and the J gene end by 2 bases; junction bases not matched to a gene: 4. This CDR3 spans 16 amino acids.

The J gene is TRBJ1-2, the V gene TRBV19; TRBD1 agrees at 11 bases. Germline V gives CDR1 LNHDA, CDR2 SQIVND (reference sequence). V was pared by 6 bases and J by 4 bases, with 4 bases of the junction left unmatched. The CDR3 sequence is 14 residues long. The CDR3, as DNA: TGTGCCAGTAGGGACAGGGGGCGCAGCTATGGCTACACCTTC. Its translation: CASRDRGRSYGYTF.

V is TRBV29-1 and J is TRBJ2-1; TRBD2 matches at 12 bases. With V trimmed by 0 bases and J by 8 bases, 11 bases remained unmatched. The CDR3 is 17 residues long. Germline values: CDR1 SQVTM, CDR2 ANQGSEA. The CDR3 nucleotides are TGCAGCGTTGAAGATCGGGGGCTAGCGGGAGGGTTATATGAGCAGTTCTTC. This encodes CSVEDRGLAGGLYEQFF.

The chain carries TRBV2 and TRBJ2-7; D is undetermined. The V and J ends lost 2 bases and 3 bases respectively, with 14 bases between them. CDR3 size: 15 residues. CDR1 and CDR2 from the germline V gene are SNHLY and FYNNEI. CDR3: CASSESFRGGYEQYF. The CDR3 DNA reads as TGTGCCAGCAGTGAATCCTTCCGAGGTGGCTACGAGCAGTACTTC.

The CDR3 sequence: CASSSTGTSGRRHEQYF. The CDR3 nucleotides are TGTGCCAGCAGCTCAACTGGGACTAGCGGGAGGCGGCACGAGCAGTACTTC. This sequence joins TRBV5-6 and TRBJ2-7, with 15 positions matching TRBD2. V was clipped by 3 bases and J by 5 bases; unmatched bases: 9. Germline CDR1 SGHDT, CDR2 YYEEEE. This CDR3 spans 17 amino acids.

DNA for the CDR3: TGTGCCAGCAGCTTAATAGGGACTGATGAGCAGTTCTTC. Translation: CASSLIGTDEQFF. This rearrangement joins TRBV7-3 to TRBJ2-1, with a weak D call TRBD2 (6 bases). The CDR3 consists of 13 residues. Germline V gives CDR1 SGHTA, CDR2 FQGTGA. V gave up 1 base and J gave up 8 bases, with 9 bases separating them.

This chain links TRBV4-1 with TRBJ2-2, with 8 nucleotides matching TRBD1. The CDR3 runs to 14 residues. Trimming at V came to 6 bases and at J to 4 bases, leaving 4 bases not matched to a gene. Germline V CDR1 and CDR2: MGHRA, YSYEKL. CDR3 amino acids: CASRTQGGTGELFF. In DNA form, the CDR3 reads TGCGCCAGCAGGACACAGGGGGGCACCGGGGAGCTGTTTTTT.

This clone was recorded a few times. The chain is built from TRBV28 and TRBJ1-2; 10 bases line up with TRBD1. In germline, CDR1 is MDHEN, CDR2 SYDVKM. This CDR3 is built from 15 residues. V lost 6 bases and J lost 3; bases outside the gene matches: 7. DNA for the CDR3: TGTGCCAGCAGCCCCCCGGGACAGGGGTACTATGGCTACACCTTC. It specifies CASSPPGQGYYGYTF.

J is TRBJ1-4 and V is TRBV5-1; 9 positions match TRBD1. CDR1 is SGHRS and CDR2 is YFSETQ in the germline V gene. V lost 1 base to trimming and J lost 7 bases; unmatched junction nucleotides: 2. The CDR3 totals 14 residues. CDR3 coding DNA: TGCGCCAGCAGCTTGAGACAGGGGGGTGAAAAACTGTTTTTT. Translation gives CASSLRQGGEKLFF. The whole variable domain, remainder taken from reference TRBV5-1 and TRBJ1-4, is KAGVTQTPRYLIKTRGQQVTLSCSPISGHRSVSWYQQTPGQGLQFLFEYFSETQRNKGNFPGRFSGRQFSNSRSEMNVSTLELGDSALYLCASSLRQGGEKLFFGSGTQLSVL.

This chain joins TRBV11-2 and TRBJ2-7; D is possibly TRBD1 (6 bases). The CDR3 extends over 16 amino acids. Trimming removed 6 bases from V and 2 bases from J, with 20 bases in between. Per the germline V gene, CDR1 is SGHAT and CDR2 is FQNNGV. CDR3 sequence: CASSPLQGKGTYEQYF. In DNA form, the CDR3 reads TGTGCCAGCAGTCCCTTACAGGGAAAGGGCACCTACGAGCAGTACTTC. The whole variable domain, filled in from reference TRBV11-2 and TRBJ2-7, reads EAGVAQSPRYKIIEKRQSVAFWCNPISGHATLYWYQQILGQGPKLLIQFQNNGVVDDSQLPKDRFSAERLKGVDSTLKIQPAKLEDSAVYLCASSPLQGKGTYEQYFGPGTRLTVT.